The 8 T cell receptor beta chains reported below all come from one sample, sequenced in a study of T cells in localized non-small cell lung cancer. Profiling relied on immunoSEQ multiplex PCR, and the TCRdb table lists in-frame clones only, not all of them. The sample includes approximately 1,500 clones, roughly 20% of them seen just once. Here the sequenced sample was normal lung tissue next to the tumor, taken before any cancer treatment. These receptors originate from a male donor older than 55 with stage III squamous cell lung carcinoma.

This clone is labeled as medium-sized (0.01 to 0.1%). The gene calls are TRBV6-8 and TRBJ2-5, with a tentative D call TRBD1 (5 bases). Germline assignment: CDR1 MNHGY and CDR2 SAAAGT. The ends were cut back, 6 bases at V and 2 bases at J, with 22 bases in the middle. The CDR3 runs 17 residues. Written as DNA, the CDR3 is TGTGCCAGCAGCCTAAACCCAACAGGAGTAGGACAAGAGACCCAGTACTTC. This sequence encodes CASSLNPTGVGQETQYF.

CDR3 in amino acids: CATSMGASGYGYTF. In DNA form, the CDR3 reads TGTGCCACTTCCATGGGGGCCTCGGGCTATGGCTACACCTTC. This chain connects TRBV19 to TRBJ1-2; a possible D gene is TRBD1 (6 bases). The CDR3 loop spans 14 amino acids. The ends were cut back, 10 bases at V and 4 bases at J, with 19 bases in the middle. From germline, CDR1 is LNHDA and CDR2 SQIVND (reference sequence).

This chain connects TRBV11-3 to TRBJ2-1; maybe TRBD2 (5 bases). The V and J ends lost 5 bases and 3 bases respectively, with 11 bases between them. This CDR3 is built from 14 residues. Germline values: CDR1 SGHNT, CDR2 YENEEA. The CDR3 is CASSPHAGYNEQFF. CDR3 in DNA: TGTGCCAGCAGCCCACATGCGGGCTACAATGAGCAGTTCTTC.

This chain links TRBV28 with TRBJ2-7, with D possibly TRBD1 on 6 matching bases. Per germline, CDR1 MDHEN and CDR2 SYDVKM. The V gene lost 5 bases and the J gene lost 0 bases, with 14 bases spanning the gap. The CDR3 loop spans 15 amino acids. The CDR3 region has the DNA TGTGCCAGCAGTGCGCCAGGGGATAGCTCCTACGAGCAGTACTTC. Amino acids: CASSAPGDSSYEQYF.

CDR3 in amino acids: CASLNLTGISYEQYF. The CDR3, as DNA: TGTGCCAGCCTTAACCTTACAGGAATATCCTACGAGCAGTACTTC. The chain combines TRBV6-8 with TRBJ2-7; tentative D call: TRBD1 (5 bases). Deletions cut 8 bases from V and 1 base from J, with 18 bases between. Looked up from germline, CDR1 is MNHGY and CDR2 is SAAAGT. This CDR3 is built from 15 residues.

The genes are TRBV5-1 and TRBJ2-1; 10 bases line up with TRBD2. V shed 3 bases and J 0 bases; nucleotides not matched to a gene: 9. In germline, CDR1 is SGHRS, CDR2 YFSETQ. This CDR3 has 18 residues. CDR3 nucleotide sequence: TGCGCCAGCAGCTATTTAGCGGGAGGCACCATCTCCTACAATGAGCAGTTCTTC. It codes for CASSYLAGGTISYNEQFF.

This clone has only a few counts. The chain recombines TRBV11-3 with TRBJ1-2, with TRBD1 matching 11 bases. Germline V gene lookup returns CDR1 SGHNT and CDR2 YENEEA. The CDR3 consists of 14 residues. V lost 3 bases and J lost 8; bases outside the gene matches: 5. The CDR3: CASSFGTGGGGYTF. The CDR3 DNA reads TGTGCCAGCAGCTTCGGGACAGGGGGTGGAGGCTACACCTTC.

J is TRBJ1-5 and V is TRBV19, with 9 bases identical to TRBD1. CDR3 length: 15 amino acids. Per the germline V gene, CDR1 is LNHDA and CDR2 is SQIVND (reference sequence). V shed 5 bases, J shed 3 bases, and the junction held 5 bases outside the gene matches. This chain's CDR3 is CASSRRDRDNQPQHF. CDR3 DNA sequence: TGTGCCAGTAGTCGCCGGGACAGGGACAATCAGCCCCAGCATTTT.